Below, 14 T cell receptor beta chains from the same sample are listed, as sequenced in a study of cytomegalovirus exposure and HLA in healthy donors. 60 Vbeta and 13 Jbeta primers were used in PCR. Generated by immunoSEQ multiplex PCR, the TCRdb table keeps only in-frame clones and is missing some. The profile covers over 150,000 clones, with roughly 87% appearing a single time and over 1.2% taken by the ten largest. The specimen sequenced was PBMCs. Every receptor here comes from a girl aged 5 to 17 in good health and CMV-seropositive.

The V gene is TRBV30, the J gene TRBJ1-3; D remains unclear. The CDR3 consists of 16 residues. CDR1 is GTSNPN, CDR2 SVGIG, per germline (reference sequence). Trimming cost V 1 base and J 2 bases, with 15 bases left between them. CDR3 DNA: TGTGCCTGGAGTGCTCTCACCCTACTCACTGGAAACACCATATATTTT. This encodes CAWSALTLLTGNTIYF.

This clone was found a few times. The J gene is TRBJ2-2, the V gene TRBV7-3, with 8 bases identical to TRBD1. Germline CDR1 is SGHTA and CDR2 is FQGTGA. The CDR3 is made up of 14 amino acids. The V and J ends lost 3 bases and 5 bases, in that order; junction bases with no gene match: 2. The CDR3 DNA follows: TGTGCCAGCAGCTTCAGGGGGCAGACCGGGGAGCTGTTTTTT. Amino acids: CASSFRGQTGELFF.

This clone was counted a few times. The chain employs TRBV9 and TRBJ2-7; D gene ambiguous. This CDR3 has 13 residues. Germline V gene lookup returns CDR1 SGDLS and CDR2 YYNGEE. The ends were cut back, 4 bases at V and 6 bases at J, with 14 bases in the middle. The CDR3 DNA is TGTGCCAGCAGCCCCCAAGTTCTGGCCGAGCAGTACTTC. It translates to CASSPQVLAEQYF. Full variable domain (missing parts from reference TRBV9 and TRBJ2-7): DSGVTQTPKHLITATGQRVTLRCSPRSGDLSVYWYQQSLDQGLQFLIQYYNGEERAKGNILERFSAQQFPDLHSELNLSSLELGDSALYFCASSPQVLAEQYFGPGTRLTVT.

In its sample, this clone was seen a few times. V is TRBV5-1 and J is TRBJ1-1; D unclear. The CDR3 spans 13 residues. Germline values: CDR1 SGHRS, CDR2 YFSETQ. Trimming pared 0 bases from V and 6 bases from J, leaving 9 bases between. The CDR3 nucleotides read TGCGCCAGCAGCTTGGGAGTTGCGGCTGAAGCTTTCTTT. Its protein product is CASSLGVAAEAFF.

V usage is TRBV7-3 and J usage is TRBJ1-1; D is unresolved. Germline loops: CDR1 SGHTA, CDR2 FQGTGA. The V gene lost 5 bases and the J gene lost 7 bases, with 11 bases spanning the gap. This CDR3 is built from 12 residues. The DNA of the CDR3 is TGTGCCAGCAGCGCACCTGAGGGTGAAGCTTTCTTT. It yields the protein CASSAPEGEAFF. The entire variable domain, with the rest obtained from reference TRBV7-3 and TRBJ1-1, is as follows: GAGVSQTPSNKVTEKGKYVELRCDPISGHTALYWYRQSLGQGPEFLIYFQGTGAADDSGLPNDRFFAVRPEGSVSTLKIQRTERGDSAVYLCASSAPEGEAFFGQGTRLTVV.

The rearrangement uses TRBV10-3 and TRBJ2-7; 7 nucleotides agree with TRBD2. CDR1 is ENHRY, CDR2 SYGVKD, per germline. This CDR3 has 13 amino acids. Losses at the gene ends were 11 bases for V and 6 bases for J; bases not matched to a gene: 13. Written as DNA, the CDR3 is TGTGCCGTTGCACTAGCGTCGGGCCTCGAGCAGTACTTC. The encoded protein is CAVALASGLEQYF.

This clone appeared a few times. The CDR3 protein is CASSQETGTSGDTQYF. The CDR3 DNA reads TGTGCCAGCAGCCAAGAGACAGGGACTAGCGGAGATACGCAGTATTTT. The rearrangement uses TRBV4-2 and TRBJ2-3, with 11 bases aligning to TRBD2. The junction had 4 bases not matched to a gene; V was cut back by 0 bases and J by 5 bases. CDR3 size: 16 residues. Germline values: CDR1 LGHNA, CDR2 YNFKEQ.

V and J are TRBV29-1 and TRBJ2-7; D gene uncertain. The length of the CDR3 is 13 residues. The V gene lost 2 bases and the J gene lost 3 bases, with 11 bases spanning the gap. Germline V gene data show CDR1 as SQVTM and CDR2 as ANQGSEA. CDR3 DNA sequence: TGCAGCGTTGAATGGCAGAGAGGCTACGAGCAGTACTTC. Its protein product is CSVEWQRGYEQYF.

This clone came up once. V gene TRBV18 combines with J gene TRBJ2-2; D perhaps matches TRBD2 (6 bases). This CDR3 has 16 residues. Trimming stripped 2 bases from V and 4 bases from J, with 14 bases between. In germline, CDR1 is KGHSH, CDR2 LQKENI. CDR3 protein: CASSPEVGGVTGELFF. CDR3 in DNA: TGTGCCAGCTCACCAGAGGTCGGGGGTGTCACCGGGGAGCTGTTTTTT.

The gene calls are TRBV18 and TRBJ1-2; TRBD1 matches at 9 bases. The CDR3 is 16 residues long. With 1 base clipped from V and 4 bases from J, the junction kept 7 bases outside the gene matches. CDR1 is KGHSH, CDR2 LQKENI, per germline. As DNA, the CDR3 is TGTGCCAGCTCACCACGGGCGCACAGGGGGCCCTATGGCTACACCTTC. Protein: CASSPRAHRGPYGYTF.

In this sample, this clone turned up once. The chain employs TRBV2 and TRBJ1-4; 8 bases are a match to TRBD1. CDR1 SNHLY and CDR2 FYNNEI come from the germline V gene. The CDR3 has 14 amino acids. V lost 5 bases, J lost 4 bases, and 3 bases stayed unmatched. The CDR3 here is CASSLGQGNEKLFF. CDR3 nucleotide sequence: TGTGCCAGCAGTCTCGGACAGGGTAATGAAAAACTGTTTTTT.

With respect to this clone: At one end, the junction sequence differs from germline, possibly due to a read error. This sample also contains other DNA sequences that code for the same CDR3. Here the CDR3 DNA reads TGCGCCAGCAGCTTAACCCGGACTAGCCTCACCGGGGAGCTGTTTTTT. It is translated as CASSLTRTSLTGELFF. The chain couples TRBV7-2 to TRBJ2-2; 8 bases align to TRBD2. CDR3 length: 16 residues. From germline, CDR1 is SGHTA and CDR2 FQGNSA.

Only one count was recorded for this clone. The CDR3: CASSPSISGTGDSHYGYTF. DNA for the CDR3: TGTGCCAGCAGCCCGTCAATTTCCGGGACAGGGGACTCCCACTATGGCTACACCTTC. The chain joins TRBV11-2 to TRBJ1-2; 10 nucleotides agree with TRBD1. The V segment lost 5 bases and the J segment 3 bases; nucleotides outside the gene matches: 18. Per germline, CDR1 SGHAT and CDR2 FQNNGV. The CDR3 loop spans 19 amino acids.

This clone was recorded once. V gene TRBV2 combines with J gene TRBJ1-1; TRBD1 matches at 9 bases. This CDR3 has 14 residues. With 5 bases clipped from V and 8 bases from J, the junction kept 9 bases outside the gene matches. Germline V CDR1 and CDR2: SNHLY, FYNNEI. CDR3 bases: TGTGCCAGCAGTTTTCCGGGACAGGGAACCGAAGCTTTCTTT. Translating gives CASSFPGQGTEAFF. Based on the CDR3 plus reference TRBV2 and TRBJ1-1, the full variable domain is EPEVTQTPSHQVTQMGQEVILRCVPISNHLYFYWYRQILGQKVEFLVSFYNNEISEKSEIFDDQFSVERPDGSNFTLKIRSTKLEDSAMYFCASSFPGQGTEAFFGQGTRLTVV.